Listed below are T cell receptor beta chains from one sample, sequenced in a study of cytomegalovirus exposure and HLA in healthy donors. Measured with immunoSEQ multiplex PCR; TCRdb has only the in-frame clones, and not every one. This table holds around 130,000 clones, over 50% found once. Material for sequencing was PBMCs. The receptors stem from a woman aged 40-49 years in good health and CMV-seropositive. CDR3s include the opening cysteine and the closing phenylalanine or tryptophan. A D gene is named only where the DNA matches it firmly. Rows give clone size only sometimes, using once, few, many, or a class for an expanded clone.

j_call,clone_size,v_call,d_call,cdr3_nt,cdr3_aa
TRBJ2-7,few,TRBV4-1,TRBD2,TGCGCCAGCAGCCAAGAATCGGGGGGATCTCCTAGAGAGCAGTACTTC,CASSQESGGSPREQYF
TRBJ2-2,-,TRBV5-1,-,TGCGCCAGCAGCTTGGACAGCCTATTGAACGGGGAGCTGTTTTTT,CASSLDSLLNGELFF
TRBJ2-3,few,TRBV5-1,-,TGCGCCAGCAGCTTGGCGAGTTTCACAGATACGCAGTATTTT,CASSLASFTDTQYF
TRBJ2-2,-,TRBV7-3,-,TGTGCCAGCAGCTTATATCCCGGGGAGCTGTTTTTT,CASSLYPGELFF
TRBJ2-3,few,TRBV30,TRBD2,TGTGCCTGGAGTGTTCGAGCGGGGGGCCGCACAGATACGCAGTATTTT,CAWSVRAGGRTDTQYF
TRBJ2-7,-,TRBV6-1,TRBD1,TGTGCCACCTCACCCGGGACAGGGCGAAACGAGCAGTACTTC,CATSPGTGRNEQYF
TRBJ2-2,-,TRBV10-3,TRBD2,TGTGCCATCAGGGGCGCGGGAGGGGGCCCGAACACCGGGGAGCTGTTTTTT,CAIRGAGGGPNTGELFF
TRBJ1-1,-,TRBV28,-,TGTGCCAGCAGTTTACAGGGGCCTGCGGGCACTGAAGCTTTCTTT,CASSLQGPAGTEAFF
TRBJ1-5,-,TRBV4-2,TRBD1,TGTGCCAGCAGCCAACCAAGGACAGGGGGGGGAAATCAGCCCCAGCATTTT,CASSQPRTGGGNQPQHF
TRBJ2-5,once,TRBV14,-,TGTGCCAGGCATACAGGGTTGACAGAGACCCAGTACTTC,CARHTGLTETQYF
TRBJ1-6,-,TRBV7-9,TRBD1,TGTGCCAGCAGCTCCACAGGGGGCGCCTATAATTCACCCCTCCACTTT,CASSSTGGAYNSPLHF
TRBJ2-2,-,TRBV11-3,TRBD2,TGTGCCAGCAGCTCACCGGGACTAGCGGGGATCGGGGAGCTGTTTTTT,CASSSPGLAGIGELFF
TRBJ2-5,-,TRBV18,-,TGTGCCAGCTCACCAGGCCCACAGGAGACCCAGTACTTC,CASSPGPQETQYF
TRBJ2-7,few,TRBV30,-,TGTGCCTGGAAGCCTAGCGTGAGCTCCTACGAGCAGTACTTC,CAWKPSVSSYEQYF
TRBJ1-2,once,TRBV19,-,TGTGCCAGTAGTACCGACAGATACGGCTACACCTTC,CASSTDRYGYTF
TRBJ1-2,-,TRBV5-4,-,TGTGCCAGCAGCTTGGAAGGGGGACAAGGCTACACCTTC,CASSLEGGQGYTF
TRBJ1-2,-,TRBV29-1,TRBD1,TGCAGCGTTGGGCAGGGGGACTATGGCTACACCTTC,CSVGQGDYGYTF
TRBJ2-7,-,TRBV11-3,TRBD1,TGTGCCAGCAGCTTAGGGACAGGGGGCGACGAGCAGTACTTC,CASSLGTGGDEQYF
TRBJ1-1,-,TRBV29-1,-,TGCAGCGTTGAAACCTCGACAGGGAACACTGAAGCTTTCTTT,CSVETSTGNTEAFF
TRBJ1-1,-,TRBV28,-,TGTGCCAGCAGTGCTACAGGGAACACTGAAGCTTTCTTT,CASSATGNTEAFF
TRBJ1-1,-,TRBV19,-,TGTGCCAGTAGCTTAAACACTGAAGCTTTCTTT,CASSLNTEAFF
TRBJ1-5,-,TRBV7-9,-,TGTGCCAGCAGCGTTGGGACACTCTCTTATAGCAATCAGCCCCAGCATTTT,CASSVGTLSYSNQPQHF
TRBJ1-2,once,TRBV7-9,-,TGTGCCAGCAGCTTAGGACAGGACTCCTATGGCTACACCTTC,CASSLGQDSYGYTF
TRBJ1-5,-,TRBV28,TRBD1,TGTGCCAGCAGTTTCGGGACAGGGGGCCAACAGCCCCAGCATTTT,CASSFGTGGQQPQHF
TRBJ2-2,-,TRBV28,TRBD2,TGTGCCAGCAGCTCGCCCGGACTAGCGATCACCGGGGAGCTGTTTTTT,CASSSPGLAITGELFF